This T cell receptor beta chain was sequenced during a study of CD8+CD57+ T cells in acquired aplastic anemia (dated by TCRdb to 2017 to 2018). The study in broad terms: A mean of around 3.3 ug of DNA, ranging from about 0.17 to 30 ug, was extracted from sorted CD4+ and CD8+ cells. Overall results and qualifications from the work: Roughly 30 CD8+ CDR3 sequences were shared between patients and controls but appeared highly expressed in patients and within their immunodominant clones. Patients and healthy controls showed no significant difference in CD8+ Simpson's diversity (P=0.060).

This clonotype appeared a few times. No cognate antigen has been identified for it. No base quality values were provided; no much bigger clone lies one nucleotide off. V and J lose 3 bases and 8 bases, and a span of 16 bases separates them. CDR3 length: 13 amino acids, cysteine to phenylalanine. CDR3 DNA is the only sequence kept; it has 39 bases, read in frame from the first base. Reading the germline V gene (reference sequence) gives CDR1 DFQATT and CDR2 SNEGSKA. The study deep-sequenced TCR repertoires of sorted CD4+ and CD8+ blood T cells from severe aplastic anemia patients and healthy subjects. Ficoll-Paque density gradient centrifugation was used to isolate peripheral blood mononuclear cells. Before DNA was extracted, CD4+ and CD8+ T cells were sorted using either FACS or magnetic beads. Genomic DNA was used as template for profiling of TCR beta VDJ combinations and CDR3 sequences. An Illumina HiSeq 2000 was the platform used for TCR repertoire sequencing. The study's own analysis went as follows. TRBV/TRBJ rearrangement plots, CDR3 size and DJ length profiles, and Simpson's diversity index were used to evaluate the repertoires. The most abundant DNA sequence in the deep sequencing data was taken as the immunodominant clone. CDR3 amino acid sequences were screened for sharing across subjects and compared with published repertoires and the VDJdb database. TCRdb's own reprocessing of the public reads used fastp at Q25 and MiXCR and kept productive beta chains. Duplicate CDR3 protein sequences are folded into a single record with the most common DNA and genes. The V and J calls come from TCRdb's annotation, not from the publication. The sample data list hundreds of thousands of distinct CDR3 sequences, and roughly 50% of these were observed just once. The top ten clonotypes cover 8% of the sample.

Sequencing was performed on sorted CD4+, CD8+, or CD8+CD57+ T cells (not recorded which) from PBMCs. Here the chain combines TRBV20-1 and TRBJ1-2; no D gene call is confident. This TCR came from a human donor with severe aplastic anemia or a healthy control (not recorded which). The DNA is TGCAGTGCTAGGGGGAATGACGAGAGGGGCTACACCTTC. Its translation reads: CSARGNDERGYTF.